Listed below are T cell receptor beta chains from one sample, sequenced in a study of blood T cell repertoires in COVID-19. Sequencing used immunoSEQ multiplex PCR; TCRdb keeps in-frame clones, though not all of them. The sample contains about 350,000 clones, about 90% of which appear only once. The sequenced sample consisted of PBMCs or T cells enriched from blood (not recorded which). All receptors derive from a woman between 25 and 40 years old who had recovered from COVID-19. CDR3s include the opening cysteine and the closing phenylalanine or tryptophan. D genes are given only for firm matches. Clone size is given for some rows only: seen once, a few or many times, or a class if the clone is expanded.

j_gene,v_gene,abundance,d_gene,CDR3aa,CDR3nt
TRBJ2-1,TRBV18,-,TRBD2,CASSSGLAGLDEQFF,TGTGCCAGCTCCTCGGGACTAGCGGGGTTGGATGAGCAGTTCTTC
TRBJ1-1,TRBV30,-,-,CAGAQGDTEAFF,TGTGCCGGGGCCCAGGGTGACACTGAAGCTTTCTTT
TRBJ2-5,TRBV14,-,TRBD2,CASSRLAAQETQYF,TGTGCCAGCAGCCGACTAGCGGCCCAAGAGACCCAGTACTTC
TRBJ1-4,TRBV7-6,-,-,CASSLQMNEKLFF,TGTGCCAGCAGCTTACAGATGAATGAAAAACTGTTTTTT
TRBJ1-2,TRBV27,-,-,CASSFSQGFGGYTF,TGTGCCAGCAGTTTCTCGCAGGGCTTCGGTGGCTACACCTTC
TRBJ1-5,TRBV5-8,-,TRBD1,CASRDRTGGSNQPQHF,TGTGCCAGCAGGGATAGGACAGGAGGGAGTAATCAGCCCCAGCATTTT
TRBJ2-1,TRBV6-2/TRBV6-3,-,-,CASSYPTGRYSYNEQFF,TGTGCCAGCAGTTACCCCACAGGACGCTACTCCTACAATGAGCAGTTCTTC
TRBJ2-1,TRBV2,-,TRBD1,CASSVQGRDGEQFF,TGTGCCAGCAGTGTACAGGGGCGAGATGGCGAGCAGTTCTTC
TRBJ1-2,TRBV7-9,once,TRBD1,CASSSHRGGYTF,TGTGCCAGCAGCTCGCACAGGGGCGGCTACACCTTC
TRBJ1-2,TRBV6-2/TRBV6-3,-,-,CASSYKAGDNYGYTF,TGTGCCAGCAGTTACAAGGCGGGGGACAACTATGGCTACACCTTC
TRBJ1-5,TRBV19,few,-,CASSSRLLGDSNQPQHF,TGTGCCAGTAGTTCCCGGTTGCTAGGGGATAGCAATCAGCCCCAGCATTTT
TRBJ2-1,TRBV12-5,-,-,CASGPTAMREQFF,TGTGCTAGTGGACCTACCGCGATGCGTGAGCAGTTCTTC
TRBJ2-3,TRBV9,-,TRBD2,CASSVALAVGTDTQYF,TGTGCCAGCAGCGTAGCACTAGCGGTTGGCACAGATACGCAGTATTTT
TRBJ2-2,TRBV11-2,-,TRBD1,CASSLGQGEIAGELFF,TGTGCCAGCAGCTTGGGACAGGGGGAAATCGCCGGGGAGCTGTTTTTT
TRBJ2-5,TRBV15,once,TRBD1,CATSRDSPGQGGETQYF,TGTGCCACCAGCAGAGATTCACCGGGACAGGGTGGCGAGACCCAGTACTTC
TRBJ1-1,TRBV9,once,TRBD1,CASSGTAEAFF,TGTGCCAGCAGTGGGACAGCTGAAGCTTTCTTT
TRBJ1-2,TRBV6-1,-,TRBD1,CASSEVQGAPMGYGYTF,TGTGCCAGCAGTGAAGTTCAGGGGGCGCCTATGGGCTATGGCTACACCTTC
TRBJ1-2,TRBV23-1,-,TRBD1,CASSQPGGSFGYTF,TGCGCCAGCAGTCAGCCAGGGGGGAGCTTTGGCTACACCTTC
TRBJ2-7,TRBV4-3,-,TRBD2,CASSHRLAFAYEQYF,TGCGCCAGCAGCCATAGACTAGCCTTCGCCTACGAGCAGTACTTC
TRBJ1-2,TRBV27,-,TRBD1,CASSSYGQGASYTF,TGTGCCAGCAGTTCCTACGGACAGGGGGCGAGCTACACCTTC
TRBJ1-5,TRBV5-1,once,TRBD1,CASSFKPDRGQPQHF,TGCGCCAGCAGCTTCAAGCCCGACAGGGGCCAGCCCCAGCATTTT
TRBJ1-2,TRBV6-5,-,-,CASTNRDANYGYTF,TGTGCCAGCACAAACAGGGACGCTAACTATGGCTACACCTTC
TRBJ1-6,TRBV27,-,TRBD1,CASSLSGTGVSPLHF,TGTGCCAGCAGTTTATCGGGGACAGGGGTCTCACCCCTCCACTTT
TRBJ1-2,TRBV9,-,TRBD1,CASSVALGTGDGYTF,TGTGCCAGCAGCGTAGCCCTCGGGACAGGGGACGGCTACACCTTC
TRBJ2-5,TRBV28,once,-,CASSSGGQETQYF,TGTGCCAGCAGTTCAGGGGGGCAAGAGACCCAGTACTTC
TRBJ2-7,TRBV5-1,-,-,CASSLGQNYEQYF,TGCGCCAGCAGCTTGGGGCAGAACTACGAGCAGTACTTC
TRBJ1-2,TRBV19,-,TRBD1,CASSFRTHRGIVHGYTF,TGTGCCAGTAGTTTCCGAACCCACAGGGGCATAGTTCATGGCTACACCTTC
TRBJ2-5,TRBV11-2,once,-,CASSLADSQETQYF,TGTGCCAGCAGCTTAGCAGACAGTCAAGAGACCCAGTACTTC
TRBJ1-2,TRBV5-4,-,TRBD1,CASSPGQGGYGYTF,TGTGCCAGCAGCCCGGGACAGGGGGGCTATGGCTACACCTTC
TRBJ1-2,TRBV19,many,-,CASSISADYGYTF,TGTGCCAGTAGTATATCAGCGGATTATGGCTACACCTTC
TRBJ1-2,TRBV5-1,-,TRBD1,CASSLPGGGYGYTF,TGCGCCAGCAGCTTGCCAGGGGGCGGCTATGGCTACACCTTC
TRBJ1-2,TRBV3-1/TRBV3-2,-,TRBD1,CASSHGTRPGQGAYTF,TGTGCCAGCAGCCACGGAACACGACCGGGACAGGGGGCCTACACCTTC
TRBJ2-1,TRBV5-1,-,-,CASSSTSNEQFF,TGCGCCAGCAGCTCCACTAGCAATGAGCAGTTCTTC
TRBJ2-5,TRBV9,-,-,CASSVRGGQETQYF,TGTGCCAGCAGCGTCAGGGGCGGGCAAGAGACCCAGTACTTC
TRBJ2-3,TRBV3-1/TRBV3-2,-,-,CASTPTLSIDTQYF,TGTGCCAGCACCCCCACGCTAAGTATAGATACGCAGTATTTT
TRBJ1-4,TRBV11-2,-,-,CASSPQDRRGEKLFF,TGTGCCAGCAGCCCGCAAGATAGACGGGGTGAAAAACTGTTTTTT
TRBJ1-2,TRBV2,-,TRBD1,CASRVATGSNRGYTF,TGTGCCAGCAGAGTCGCGACAGGGAGTAATCGCGGCTACACCTTC
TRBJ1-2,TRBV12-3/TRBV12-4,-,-,CASSFQRVSGYTF,TGTGCCAGCAGTTTTCAGAGGGTGAGCGGCTACACCTTC
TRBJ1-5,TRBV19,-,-,CASKRETSNQPQHF,TGTGCCAGTAAAAGAGAGACATCCAATCAGCCCCAGCATTTT
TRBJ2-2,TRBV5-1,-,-,CASSPRTEGELFF,TGCGCCAGCAGCCCCCGGACAGAGGGTGAGCTGTTTTTT